These 17 T cell receptor beta chains originate from one sample sequenced in a study of blood T cell repertoires in COVID-19. TCRdb's table, derived via immunoSEQ multiplex PCR, lists solely in-frame clones and lacks some. This sample yields 350,000 to 450,000 clones, of which approximately 91% are seen a single time; roughly 0.9% belongs to the top ten. The sample was PBMCs or T cells enriched from blood (not recorded which). The receptors were gathered from a woman in her thirties or forties who had been exposed to COVID-19.

This clone was found once. The chain uses TRBV9 and TRBJ2-5; TRBD1 might be the D (6 bases). The CDR3 totals 14 residues. Per germline, CDR1 SGDLS and CDR2 YYNGEE. V was pared by 4 bases and J by 1 base, with 11 bases between. CDR3 residues: CASSSGTLQETQYF. CDR3 sequence (DNA): TGTGCCAGCAGCTCAGGGACACTCCAAGAGACCCAGTACTTC.

The chain carries TRBV15 and TRBJ2-1; 12 bases align to TRBD2. The CDR3 contains 15 residues. Trimming at V came to 4 bases and at J to 8 bases, leaving 6 bases not matched to a gene. CDR1 is LNHNV, CDR2 YYDKDF, per germline (reference sequence). The CDR3 nucleotides read TGTGCCACCAGCACCGGACTAGCGGGACTCGATGAGCAGTTCTTC. Translation: CATSTGLAGLDEQFF.

V and J are TRBV27 and TRBJ2-1; 8 bases are shared with TRBD1. CDR3 length equals 14 residues. Germline CDR1 and CDR2: MNHEY and SMNVEV (reference sequence). V shed 5 bases, J shed 3 bases, and the junction held 3 bases outside the gene matches. The CDR3 nucleotides are TGTGCCAGCAGTCAACAGGGGGTCTACAATGAGCAGTTCTTC. Protein sequence: CASSQQGVYNEQFF.

The J gene is TRBJ2-1, the V gene TRBV6-5; 14 bases line up with TRBD2. This CDR3 has 15 residues. V shed 6 bases and J 8 bases; nucleotides not matched to a gene: 6. Germline CDR1 and CDR2: MNHEY and SVGAGI. The CDR3: CASRPGLAGAHEQFF. CDR3 DNA sequence: TGTGCCAGCAGGCCGGGACTAGCGGGAGCACATGAGCAGTTCTTC.

This chain links TRBV27 with TRBJ1-1, with D possibly being TRBD1 (5 bases). Looked up from germline, CDR1 is MNHEY and CDR2 is SMNVEV (reference sequence). V gave up 2 bases and J gave up 0 bases, with 16 bases separating them. This CDR3 contains 17 residues. The DNA for the CDR3 is TGTGCCAGCAGTTTAGTGGGGGGATTTCATTTGAACACTGAAGCTTTCTTT. This gives the protein CASSLVGGFHLNTEAFF.

This chain connects TRBV29-1 to TRBJ1-3; 8 bases agree with TRBD1. V lost 4 bases to trimming and J lost 3 bases; unmatched junction nucleotides: 5. Germline V gene lookup returns CDR1 SQVTM and CDR2 ANQGSEA. The CDR3 has 14 residues. The CDR3 spells CSVGQGADGNTIYF. In nucleotides, the CDR3 is TGCAGCGTTGGGCAGGGGGCGGATGGAAACACCATATATTTT. The full variable domain, rest sourced from reference TRBV29-1 and TRBJ1-3, is SAVISQKPSRDICQRGTSLTIQCQVDSQVTMMFWYRQQPGQSLTLIATANQGSEATYESGFVIDKFPISRPNLTFSTLTVSNMSPEDSSIYLCSVGQGADGNTIYFGEGSWLTVV.

The CDR3 is CASSVGASGYNEQFF. In nucleotides, the CDR3 is TGTGCCAGCAGCGTAGGGGCTAGCGGATACAATGAGCAGTTCTTC. V gene TRBV9 combines with J gene TRBJ2-1; TRBD2 matches at 7 bases. This CDR3 contains 15 residues. V gave up 0 bases and J gave up 4 bases; unmatched junction bases: 4. The V gene's germline CDR1 is SGDLS and CDR2 YYNGEE. The entire variable domain, with the rest obtained from reference TRBV9 and TRBJ2-1, is as follows: DSGVTQTPKHLITATGQRVTLRCSPRSGDLSVYWYQQSLDQGLQFLIQYYNGEERAKGNILERFSAQQFPDLHSELNLSSLELGDSALYFCASSVGASGYNEQFFGPGTRLTVL.

The gene calls are TRBV30 and TRBJ2-6; 7 bases agree with TRBD1. Germline trimming cut 3 bases from V and 0 bases from J; bases unmatched to any gene: 8. Germline-derived CDR1 and CDR2 are GTSNPN and SVGIG (reference sequence). The CDR3 contains 17 residues. The DNA of the CDR3 is TGTGCCTGGAGGAGGGGGCCATTCAGCTCTGGGGCCAACGTCCTGACTTTC. Its translation is CAWRRGPFSSGANVLTF.

Remarks on this clone: Germline is not matched at one junction end, which may reflect a read error. The V and J genes are TRBV7-3 and TRBJ1-4; D is ambiguous. Germline V gene sequence: CDR1 SGHTA, CDR2 FQGTGA. The CDR3 loop spans 15 amino acids. In DNA, the CDR3 is TGTGCCAGTAGCTTAATTCCAGCAACTAATGAAAAACTGTTTTTT. Translated: CASSLIPATNEKLFF. Full variable domain (rest looked up from reference TRBV7-3 and TRBJ1-4): GAGVSQTPSNKVTEKGKYVELRCDPISGHTALYWYRQSLGQGPEFLIYFQGTGAADDSGLPNDRFFAVRPEGSVSTLKIQRTERGDSAVYLCASSLIPATNEKLFFGSGTQLSVL.

The chain recombines TRBV27 with TRBJ1-5; D uncertain. The germline gives CDR1 MNHEY, CDR2 SMNVEV (reference sequence). V was clipped by 3 bases and J by 2 bases, with 11 bases between them. The length of the CDR3 is 15 residues. CDR3 in amino acids: CASSLRGWGNQPQHF. CDR3 DNA: TGTGCCAGCAGTTTGAGAGGTTGGGGCAATCAGCCCCAGCATTTT.

The gene calls are TRBV14 and TRBJ1-4; D ambiguous. This CDR3 has 16 amino acids. The germline V gene has CDR1 SGHDN and CDR2 FVKESK. Trimming took 0 bases from V and 0 from J, leaving 8 bases between them. CDR3 DNA: TGTGCCAGCAGCCAAGATCTCGGGACAACTAATGAAAAACTGTTTTTT. It specifies CASSQDLGTTNEKLFF. The complete variable domain, with remaining parts taken from reference TRBV14 and TRBJ1-4, reads EAGVTQFPSHSVIEKGQTVTLRCDPISGHDNLYWYRRVMGKEIKFLLHFVKESKQDESGMPNNRFLAERTGGTYSTLKVQPAELEDSGVYFCASSQDLGTTNEKLFFGSGTQLSVL.

This sequence joins TRBV24-1 and TRBJ1-2, with 7 positions matching TRBD1. Germline V lookup: CDR1 KGHDR, CDR2 SFDVKD. CDR3 size: 14 residues. J lost 6 bases, V lost 4 bases, and 7 bases had no gene match. The CDR3 DNA sequence: TGTGCCACCAGTGAAGCGCAGGGGGAAGATGGCTACACCTTC. Translated: CATSEAQGEDGYTF.

The V call is TRBV15, the J call TRBJ2-1; D might be TRBD2 (6 bases). Germline V lookup: CDR1 LNHNV, CDR2 YYDKDF (reference sequence). This CDR3 contains 16 residues. The V gene lost 7 bases and the J gene lost 0 bases, with 16 bases spanning the gap. The CDR3 nucleotides are TGTGCCACCACCGATATTGGGGGGAGCTCCTACAATGAGCAGTTCTTC. Protein: CATTDIGGSSYNEQFF.

The rearrangement links TRBV27 to TRBJ1-3; 10 positions match TRBD1. Germline CDR1 is MNHEY and CDR2 is SMNVEV (reference sequence). J was trimmed by 4 bases and V by 5 bases; bases with no gene match: 8. This CDR3 has 16 residues. The CDR3 sequence: CASSPRTGGLGNTIYF. CDR3 bases: TGTGCCAGCAGTCCCCGGACAGGGGGATTGGGAAACACCATATATTTT.

This clone was observed a single time. V gene TRBV7-2 combines with J gene TRBJ2-5; 14 nucleotides align to TRBD2. The CDR3 covers 16 residues. From germline, CDR1 is SGHTA and CDR2 FQGNSA. After removal of 4 bases from V and 4 bases from J, the junction contained 5 bases not matched to a gene. CDR3 in amino acids: CASSSKGLAGVETQYF. The CDR3 region has the DNA TGTGCCAGCAGCTCAAAGGGACTAGCGGGAGTAGAGACCCAGTACTTC.

The chain employs TRBV2 and TRBJ2-7; 11 bases are a match to TRBD1. The V gene end was trimmed by 6 bases and the J gene end by 8 bases; junction bases not matched to a gene: 12. This CDR3 is built from 15 residues. Germline assignment: CDR1 SNHLY and CDR2 FYNNEI. CDR3 residues: CASSRIPGQGVQQYF. The DNA of the CDR3 is TGTGCCAGCAGCCGCATCCCGGGACAGGGGGTTCAGCAGTACTTC.

This sequence joins TRBV7-9 and TRBJ1-2; 8 nucleotides align to TRBD1. V trimming: 5 bases; J trimming: 7 bases; junction bases outside the gene matches: 3. This CDR3 region has 12 residues. Per the germline V gene, CDR1 is SEHNR and CDR2 is FQNEAQ (reference sequence). CDR3 DNA sequence: TGTGCCAGCAGCCCGGGGACAGGTGGCTACACCTTC. Translated, it gives CASSPGTGGYTF.